Detailed here is one T cell receptor beta chain. Its specificity is unknown. Per the germline V gene, CDR1 is KGHDR and CDR2 is SFDVKD. V lost 0 bases and J lost 5, with 10 bases in between. This CDR3 is 15 amino acids long. Using quantitative 5'-RACE with molecular barcodes, the authors made TCR beta libraries. Using its own MiXCR run on the 5' RACE reads, TCRdb lists one record per CDR3 protein. The sample has around 220,000 distinct CDR3 sequences, 15% to 20% seen once. This sample was included in a study of CD8 T cells in ankylosing spondylitis. Study results and caveats: Characteristic of ankylosing spondylitis blood, it appeared, was a TCR beta motif comprising several highly homologous variants. According to the report, clones linked to the disease were significantly enriched in matched synovial fluid samples taken from ankylosing spondylitis patients. Certain motif variants had earlier appeared in reactive arthritis synovial fluid and blood. Clones linked to disease, bearing a CD8+ phenotype, were relatively rare in peripheral blood.

The V call is TRBV24-1, the J call TRBJ2-1; no reliable D call. Sequences were obtained from blood, either unsorted or a sorted T cell fraction (not recorded which). The source of this sequence is a male donor with ankylosing spondylitis. In DNA form, the CDR3 reads TGTGCCACCAGTGATTTGTTAGGGTCCGACAATGAGCAGTTCTTC. Amino acid sequence: CATSDLLGSDNEQFF.